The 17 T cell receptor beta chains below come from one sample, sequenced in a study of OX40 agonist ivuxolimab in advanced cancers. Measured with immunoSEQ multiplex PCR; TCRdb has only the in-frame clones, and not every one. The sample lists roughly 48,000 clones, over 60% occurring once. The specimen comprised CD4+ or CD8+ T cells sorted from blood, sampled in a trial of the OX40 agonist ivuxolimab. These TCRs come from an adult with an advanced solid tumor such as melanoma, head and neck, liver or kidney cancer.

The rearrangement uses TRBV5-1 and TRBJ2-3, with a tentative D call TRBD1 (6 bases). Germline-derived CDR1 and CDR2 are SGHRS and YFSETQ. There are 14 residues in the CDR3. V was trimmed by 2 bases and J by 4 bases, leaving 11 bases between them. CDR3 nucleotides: TGCGCCAGCAGCTTCGGACAGACTTCAGATACGCAGTATTTT. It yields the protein CASSFGQTSDTQYF.

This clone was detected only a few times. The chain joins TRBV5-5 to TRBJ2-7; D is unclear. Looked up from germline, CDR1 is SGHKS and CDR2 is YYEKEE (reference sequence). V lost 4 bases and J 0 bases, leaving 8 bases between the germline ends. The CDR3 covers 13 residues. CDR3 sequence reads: CASSLGSSYEQYF. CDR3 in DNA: TGTGCCAGCAGCCTTGGATCCTCCTACGAGCAGTACTTC. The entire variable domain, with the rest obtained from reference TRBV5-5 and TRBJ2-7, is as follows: DAGVTQSPTHLIKTRGQQVTLRCSPISGHKSVSWYQQVLGQGPQFIFQYYEKEERGRGNFPDRFSARQFPNYSSELNVNALLLGDSALYLCASSLGSSYEQYFGPGTRLTVT.

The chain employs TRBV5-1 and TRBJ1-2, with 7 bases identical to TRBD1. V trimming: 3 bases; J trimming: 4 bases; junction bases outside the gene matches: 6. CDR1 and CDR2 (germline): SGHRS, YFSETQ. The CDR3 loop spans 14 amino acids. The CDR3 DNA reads TGCGCCAGCAGCTCACAGGGGACCGTCTATGGCTACACCTTC. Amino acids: CASSSQGTVYGYTF.

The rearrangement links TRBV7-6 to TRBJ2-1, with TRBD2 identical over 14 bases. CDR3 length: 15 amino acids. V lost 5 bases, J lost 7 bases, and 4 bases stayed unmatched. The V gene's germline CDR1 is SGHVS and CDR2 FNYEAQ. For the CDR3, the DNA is TGTGCCAGCAGCCCCGGGACTAGCGGGAGTAATGAGCAGTTCTTC. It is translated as CASSPGTSGSNEQFF. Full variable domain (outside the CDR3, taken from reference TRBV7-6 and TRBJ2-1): GAGVSQSPRYKVTKRGQDVALRCDPISGHVSLYWYRQALGQGPEFLTYFNYEAQQDKSGLPNDRFSAERPEGSISTLTIQRTEQRDSAMYRCASSPGTSGSNEQFFGPGTRLTVL.

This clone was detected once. The CDR3 DNA is TGCGCCAGCAGCCACCAGGGTCGGGGGCGGTATGGCTACACCTTC. It codes for CASSHQGRGRYGYTF. The V call is TRBV4-1, the J call TRBJ1-2; D is possibly TRBD1 (6 bases). There are 15 residues in the CDR3. CDR1 is MGHRA and CDR2 is YSYEKL in the germline V gene. Trimming cost V 3 bases and J 5 bases, with 16 bases left between them.

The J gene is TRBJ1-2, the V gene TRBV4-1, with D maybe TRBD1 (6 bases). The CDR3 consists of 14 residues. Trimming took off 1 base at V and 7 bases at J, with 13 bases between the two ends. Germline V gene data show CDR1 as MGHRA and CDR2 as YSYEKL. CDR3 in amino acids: CASSQAGGAPGYTF. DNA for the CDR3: TGCGCCAGCAGCCAAGCGGGGGGGGCGCCTGGCTACACCTTC.

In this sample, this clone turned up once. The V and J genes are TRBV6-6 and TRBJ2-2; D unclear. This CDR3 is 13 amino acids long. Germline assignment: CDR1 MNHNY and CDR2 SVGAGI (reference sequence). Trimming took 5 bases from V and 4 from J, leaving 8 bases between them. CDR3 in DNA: TGTGCCAGCAGTAGCCGGGCCACCGGGGAGCTGTTTTTT. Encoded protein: CASSSRATGELFF.

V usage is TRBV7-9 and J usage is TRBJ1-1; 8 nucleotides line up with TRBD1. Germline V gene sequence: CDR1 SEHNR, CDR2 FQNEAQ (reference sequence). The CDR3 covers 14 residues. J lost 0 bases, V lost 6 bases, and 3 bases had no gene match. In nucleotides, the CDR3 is TGTGCCAGCAGGACGGACAGGGTGAACACTGAAGCTTTCTTT. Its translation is CASRTDRVNTEAFF. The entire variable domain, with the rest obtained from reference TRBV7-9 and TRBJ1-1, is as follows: DTGVSQNPRHKITKRGQNVTFRCDPISEHNRLYWYRQTLGQGPEFLTYFQNEAQLEKSRLLSDRFSAERPKGSFSTLEIQRTEQGDSAMYLCASRTDRVNTEAFFGQGTRLTVV.

CDR3 nucleotides: TGCGCCAGCAGCTTGGTATTCAGGACCAACACCGGGGAGCTGTTTTTT. This gives the protein CASSLVFRTNTGELFF. V gene TRBV5-1 combines with J gene TRBJ2-2; no firm D call. V lost 0 bases and J 2 bases, leaving 11 bases between the germline ends. Germline CDR1 SGHRS, CDR2 YFSETQ. The CDR3 length is 16 residues.

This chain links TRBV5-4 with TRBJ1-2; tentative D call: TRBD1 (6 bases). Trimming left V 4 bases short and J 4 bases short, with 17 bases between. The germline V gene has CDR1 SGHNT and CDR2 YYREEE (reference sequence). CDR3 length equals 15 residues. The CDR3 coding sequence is TGTGCCAGCAGCCGCCCGAGGGGGGGCAGCTATGGCTACACCTTC. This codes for CASSRPRGGSYGYTF.

CDR3 sequence (DNA): TGTGCCTGGAGTGCCGGGGGGGGCCAAGAGACCCAGTACTTC. It codes for CAWSAGGGQETQYF. The V call is TRBV30, the J call TRBJ2-5; 8 bases align to TRBD2. Germline V lookup: CDR1 GTSNPN, CDR2 SVGIG (reference sequence). This CDR3 has 14 residues. Trimming cost V 1 base and J 1 base; bases outside gene matches: 2.

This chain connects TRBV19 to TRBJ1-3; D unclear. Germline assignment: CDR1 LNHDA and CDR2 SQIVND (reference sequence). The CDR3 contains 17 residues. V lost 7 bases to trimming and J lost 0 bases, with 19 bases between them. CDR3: CASKIGPYDLSGNTIYF. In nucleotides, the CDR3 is TGTGCCAGTAAGATTGGCCCGTACGATCTCTCTGGAAACACCATATATTTT. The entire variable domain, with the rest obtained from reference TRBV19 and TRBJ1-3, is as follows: DGGITQSPKYLFRKEGQNVTLSCEQNLNHDAMYWYRQDPGQGLRLIYYSQIVNDFQKGDIAEGYSVSREKKESFPLTVTSAQKNPTAFYLCASKIGPYDLSGNTIYFGEGSWLTVV.

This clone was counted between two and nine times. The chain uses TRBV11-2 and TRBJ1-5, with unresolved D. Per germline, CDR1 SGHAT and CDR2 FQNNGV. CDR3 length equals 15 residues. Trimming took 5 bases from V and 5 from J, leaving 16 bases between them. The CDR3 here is CASSLQPGHDQPQHF. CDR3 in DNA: TGTGCCAGCAGCCTACAACCCGGTCACGATCAGCCCCAGCATTTT.

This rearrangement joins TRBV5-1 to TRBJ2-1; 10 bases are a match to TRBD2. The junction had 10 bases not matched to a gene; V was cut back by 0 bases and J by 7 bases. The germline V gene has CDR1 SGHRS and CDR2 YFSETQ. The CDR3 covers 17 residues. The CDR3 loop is CASSLGRLAGVRNEQFF. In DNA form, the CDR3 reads TGCGCCAGCAGCTTGGGCCGCCTAGCGGGAGTCAGGAATGAGCAGTTCTTC.

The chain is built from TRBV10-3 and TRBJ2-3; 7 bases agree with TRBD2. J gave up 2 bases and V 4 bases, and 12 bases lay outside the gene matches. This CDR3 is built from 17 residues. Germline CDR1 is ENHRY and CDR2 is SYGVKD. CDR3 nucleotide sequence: TGTGCCATCAGTGCCGCAGCTAGCGGACCCCACACAGATACGCAGTATTTT. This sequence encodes CAISAAASGPHTDTQYF.

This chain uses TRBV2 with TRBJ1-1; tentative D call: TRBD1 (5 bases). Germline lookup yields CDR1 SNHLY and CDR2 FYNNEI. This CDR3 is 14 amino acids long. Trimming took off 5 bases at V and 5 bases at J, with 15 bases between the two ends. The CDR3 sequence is CASSMTEGGTEAFF. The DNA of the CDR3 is TGTGCCAGCAGTATGACAGAGGGAGGGACTGAAGCTTTCTTT.

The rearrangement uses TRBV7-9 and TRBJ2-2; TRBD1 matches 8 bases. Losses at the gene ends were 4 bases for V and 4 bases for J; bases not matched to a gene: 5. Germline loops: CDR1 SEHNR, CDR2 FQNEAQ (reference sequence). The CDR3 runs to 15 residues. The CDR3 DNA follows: TGTGCCAGCAGCTCCCCACAGGGGGGCACCGGGGAGCTGTTTTTT. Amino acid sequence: CASSSPQGGTGELFF.